The 9 T cell receptor beta chains in this list originate from one sample, sequenced in a study of blood T cell repertoires in COVID-19 (dated by TCRdb to about 2020). Library creation used the immunoSEQ multiplex PCR assay. TCRdb took this table from immuneACCESS and kept in-frame rearrangements with V and J called. Such tables lack part of the clones; where checked against another copy, unresolved V genes explain under half of the gap, and the rest is unexplained. Here the sample has fewer than 300,000 clones; 80% to 95% occur a single time. The leading ten clones occupy approximately 2.1% of the sample. Sequencing input: peripheral blood. The receptors come from a woman in her twenties or thirties with COVID-19, enrolled during active disease.

A word on this clone: Different DNA sequences within this sample yield the same CDR3. The chain is built from TRBV11-2 and TRBJ2-1, with TRBD2 matching 7 bases. The CDR3 is 13 amino acids. Germline CDR1 reads SGHAT; CDR2 reads FQNNGV. Trimming cost V 5 bases and J 10 bases; bases outside gene matches: 8. CDR3 sequence (DNA): TGTGCCAGCAGCCTCGGCGGGGGTAACGAGCAGTTCTTC. Amino acid sequence: CASSLGGGNEQFF.

The chain employs TRBV7-9 and TRBJ1-2, with 8 bases identical to TRBD1. J was trimmed by 1 base and V by 2 bases; bases with no gene match: 3. The CDR3 covers 15 residues. CDR1 and CDR2 (germline): SEHNR, FQNEAQ (reference sequence). CDR3 residues: CASSLLTGDNYGYTF. CDR3 in DNA: TGTGCCAGCAGCTTATTGACAGGGGATAACTATGGCTACACCTTC.

J is TRBJ2-5 and V is TRBV6-5; 7 nucleotides align to TRBD2. The CDR3 has 14 residues. CDR1 is MNHEY and CDR2 is SVGAGI in the germline V gene. Trimming cost V 5 bases and J 3 bases; bases outside gene matches: 6. The DNA of the CDR3 is TGTGCCAGCAGTCTGCCAGGGAGGGAAGAGACCCAGTACTTC. Its protein product is CASSLPGREETQYF.

This clone showed up just once. CDR3 sequence (DNA): TGTGCCAGCAGCCAAGACTTAGGAGCCGCGAAGAACACCGGGGAGCTGTTTTTT. Protein product: CASSQDLGAAKNTGELFF. The V and J genes are TRBV3-1 (or the pseudogene TRBV3-2) and TRBJ2-2; D not resolved. This CDR3 comprises 18 residues. The V end lost 0 bases, the J end lost 1 base, and 15 bases lay between the germline ends. Per the germline V gene, CDR1 is LGHDT and CDR2 is YNNKEL (reference sequence).

This clone was observed a few times. The rearrangement joins TRBV5-1 to TRBJ2-1; 10 positions match TRBD2. The CDR3 is made up of 14 amino acids. CDR1 SGHRS and CDR2 YFSETQ come from the germline V gene. V was pared by 3 bases and J by 10 bases, with 7 bases of the junction left unmatched. CDR3 amino acids: CASSSPGLAREQFF. CDR3 bases: TGCGCCAGCAGCTCACCGGGACTAGCGAGGGAGCAGTTCTTC.

The chain carries TRBV2 and TRBJ2-5, with TRBD1 matching 10 bases. The J segment lost 4 bases and the V segment lost 2 bases, leaving 10 bases of the junction unmatched. The V gene's germline CDR1 is SNHLY and CDR2 FYNNEI. The CDR3 extends over 17 amino acids. DNA for the CDR3: TGTGCCAGCAGTGAATGGACAGGGGGTCCAGGTGGAGAGACCCAGTACTTC. Its translation: CASSEWTGGPGGETQYF. The full variable domain, with the rest looked up from reference TRBV2 and TRBJ2-5, is EPEVTQTPSHQVTQMGQEVILRCVPISNHLYFYWYRQILGQKVEFLVSFYNNEISEKSEIFDDQFSVERPDGSNFTLKIRSTKLEDSAMYFCASSEWTGGPGGETQYFGPGTRLLVL.

The chain employs TRBV18 and TRBJ2-3, with D possibly being TRBD2 (5 bases). Trimming stripped 0 bases from V and 2 bases from J, with 15 bases between. Germline V gives CDR1 KGHSH, CDR2 LQKENI. The CDR3 covers 17 residues. CDR3 protein: CASSPPLGSSYTDTQYF. CDR3 coding DNA: TGTGCCAGCTCACCACCGTTAGGGAGTTCGTACACAGATACGCAGTATTTT.

This chain connects TRBV19 to TRBJ1-2; unclear D gene. Per the germline V gene, CDR1 is LNHDA and CDR2 is SQIVND (reference sequence). CDR3 length equals 15 residues. V lost 7 bases, J lost 8 bases, and 23 bases lay in between. The CDR3 nucleotides read TGTGCCAGTACCCTTCCCGAGAGGGCCGGCGGGGGCTACACCTTC. Protein: CASTLPERAGGGYTF.

The chain is built from TRBV5-5 and TRBJ1-4; 7 nucleotides match TRBD1. Germline trimming cut 2 bases from V and 4 bases from J; bases unmatched to any gene: 8. In germline, CDR1 is SGHKS, CDR2 YYEKEE (reference sequence). The CDR3 totals 16 residues. CDR3 DNA sequence: TGTGCCAGCAGCTTAAGACAGGGTGGGAATAATGAAAAACTGTTTTTT. It specifies CASSLRQGGNNEKLFF.